Listed here are 12 T cell receptor beta chains from one sample, sequenced in a study of blood T cell repertoires in COVID-19. The data were produced by immunoSEQ multiplex PCR, yet TCRdb's version contains in-frame clones alone and is incomplete. The profile covers 250,000 to 400,000 clones, with 85% to 90% appearing a single time and roughly 2.8% taken by the ten largest. The sequenced sample consisted of peripheral blood. The receptors stem from a woman younger than 45 with COVID-19, enrolled during active disease.

This clone was recorded once. CDR3: CASSSRQGALFNSPLHF. In nucleotides, the CDR3 is TGTGCCAGCAGTTCCCGACAGGGTGCCCTATTTAATTCACCCCTCCACTTT. The rearrangement links TRBV27 to TRBJ1-6, with TRBD1 identical over 7 bases. Germline V gene data show CDR1 as MNHEY and CDR2 as SMNVEV (reference sequence). Trimming took 4 bases from V and 6 from J; bases not matched to a gene: 12. The CDR3 loop spans 17 amino acids.

This chain joins TRBV13 and TRBJ2-7; 11 bases fit TRBD2. CDR1 and CDR2 from the germline V gene are PRHDT and FYEKMQ (reference sequence). The trim removed 5 bases at V and 6 bases at J, leaving 6 bases unmatched. CDR3 length equals 14 residues. CDR3: CASSRLAGRGEQYF. CDR3 DNA sequence: TGTGCCAGCAGCCGACTAGCGGGACGAGGCGAGCAGTACTTC.

As DNA, the CDR3 is TGTGCCTGGAGTATGTCTCTTCAAGAGACCCAGTACTTC. Its protein is CAWSMSLQETQYF. V is TRBV30 and J is TRBJ2-5; no clear D. CDR1 is GTSNPN and CDR2 is SVGIG in the germline V gene (reference sequence). Trimming left V 2 bases short and J 2 bases short, with 9 bases between. The CDR3 covers 13 residues. Filled out from reference TRBV30 and TRBJ2-5, the complete variable domain reads SQTIHQWPATLVQPVGSPLSLECTVEGTSNPNLYWYRQAAGRGLQLLFYSVGIGQISSEVPQNLSASRPQDRQFILSSKKLLLSDSGFYLCAWSMSLQETQYFGPGTRLLVL.

With respect to this clone: This sample also contains other DNA sequences that code for the same CDR3. V gene TRBV19 combines with J gene TRBJ2-1; TRBD2 aligns across 12 bases. From germline, CDR1 is LNHDA and CDR2 SQIVND (reference sequence). This CDR3 has 15 amino acids. V shed 5 bases, J shed 4 bases, and the junction held 3 bases outside the gene matches. The CDR3 sequence: CASSPGTSGYNEQFF. CDR3 nucleotides: TGTGCCAGTAGTCCCGGGACTAGCGGGTACAATGAGCAGTTCTTC.

J is TRBJ1-2 and V is TRBV19; possible D gene TRBD1, 5 bases. CDR1 is LNHDA and CDR2 is SQIVND in the germline V gene (reference sequence). This CDR3 region has 16 residues. Trimming left V 3 bases short and J 6 bases short, with 20 bases between. Here the CDR3 reads CASSMGGTVRAHGYTF. DNA of the CDR3: TGTGCCAGTAGTATGGGAGGGACCGTGAGGGCCCATGGCTACACCTTC.

This sequence joins TRBV28 and TRBJ1-6; 7 bases map to TRBD1. Germline V CDR1 and CDR2: MDHEN, SYDVKM. The junction had 1 base not matched to a gene; V was cut back by 7 bases and J by 7 bases. The length of the CDR3 is 12 residues. CDR3 residues: CASKDRNSPLHF. CDR3 coding DNA: TGTGCCAGCAAGGACAGGAATTCACCCCTCCACTTT.

This clone appeared a few times. The chain links TRBV28 to TRBJ1-2; the D is unclear. The V and J ends lost 2 bases and 5 bases respectively, with 9 bases between them. Germline CDR1 is MDHEN and CDR2 is SYDVKM. The CDR3 has 13 amino acids. The CDR3 DNA reads as TGTGCCAGCAGTTTAGACAACCTTTATGGCTACACCTTC. Amino acid sequence: CASSLDNLYGYTF.

This chain connects TRBV6-4 to TRBJ2-6; D is unclear. CDR1 and CDR2 (germline): MRHNA, SNTAGT. Trimming took off 2 bases at V and 4 bases at J, with 9 bases between the two ends. The CDR3 extends over 15 amino acids. The CDR3 here is CASSDDSLGANVLTF. The CDR3 bases are TGTGCCAGCAGTGACGACTCGTTGGGGGCCAACGTCCTGACTTTC.

This sequence joins TRBV3-1 (or the pseudogene TRBV3-2) and TRBJ2-6, with D maybe TRBD1 (7 bases). V was clipped by 4 bases and J by 0 bases, with 16 bases between them. CDR1 is LGHDT and CDR2 is YNNKEL in the germline V gene (reference sequence). This CDR3 is 18 amino acids long. CDR3 sequence reads: CASSPSRGVPSGANVLTF. Here the CDR3 DNA reads TGTGCCAGCAGCCCAAGCAGGGGGGTGCCCTCTGGGGCCAACGTCCTGACTTTC.

The V gene is TRBV11-2, the J gene TRBJ1-2; D may be TRBD1 (6 bases). V shed 0 bases and J shed 6 bases, with 14 bases lying between them. The CDR3 extends over 15 amino acids. Germline assignment: CDR1 SGHAT and CDR2 FQNNGV. In nucleotides, the CDR3 is TGTGCCAGCAGCTTAGAGGACAGAGTTAAAGATGGCTACACCTTC. Its translation is CASSLEDRVKDGYTF.

The chain uses TRBV7-2 and TRBJ1-2, with D perhaps matching TRBD1 (6 bases). The CDR3 consists of 15 residues. Germline CDR1 reads SGHTA; CDR2 reads FQGNSA. The V gene lost 4 bases and the J gene lost 0 bases, with 12 bases spanning the gap. In DNA, the CDR3 is TGTGCCAGCAGCTCTCGACAGGCTCCTAACTATGGCTACACCTTC. It yields the protein CASSSRQAPNYGYTF.

This clone was counted a single time. This sequence joins TRBV5-3 and TRBJ2-3; D may be TRBD2 (6 bases). TRBV5-3 is sorted into the ORF group, with uncertain function. The CDR3 extends over 17 amino acids. The V end lost 3 bases, the J end lost 4 bases, and 21 bases lay between the germline ends. The CDR3 coding sequence is TGTGCCAGAAGCTCCCTCGAAAAGGTGGGGGAGGCAGATACGCAGTATTTT. The encoded protein is CARSSLEKVGEADTQYF.